A single sample gave rise to the 14 T cell receptor beta chains below, sequenced in a study of blood T cell repertoires in COVID-19. The assay was immunoSEQ multiplex PCR, and TCRdb's table has in-frame clones only and misses some. The profile shows under 40,000 clones, 75% to 85% of them singletons. The sample was peripheral blood. All receptors come from a woman in her seventies with acute or convalescent COVID-19.

V gene TRBV5-1 combines with J gene TRBJ1-1; the D gene is possibly TRBD1 (6 bases). The CDR3 has 14 amino acids. The V end was cut by 4 bases, the J end by 2 bases, with 12 bases between. In germline, CDR1 is SGHRS, CDR2 YFSETQ. The CDR3 nucleotides read TGCGCCAGCAGCGTCGGGACACTTAACACTGAAGCTTTCTTT. Amino acid sequence: CASSVGTLNTEAFF. The whole variable domain, filled in from reference TRBV5-1 and TRBJ1-1, reads KAGVTQTPRYLIKTRGQQVTLSCSPISGHRSVSWYQQTPGQGLQFLFEYFSETQRNKGNFPGRFSGRQFSNSRSEMNVSTLELGDSALYLCASSVGTLNTEAFFGQGTRLTVV.

This clone was counted a few times. In DNA, the CDR3 is TGTGCCAGCAGCCAAGCGCGACTAGCGGGATTTTATGATACGCAGTATTTT. Its protein is CASSQARLAGFYDTQYF. The chain has TRBV14 and TRBJ2-3, with 11 nucleotides matching TRBD2. The CDR3 sequence is 17 residues long. V dropped 1 base and J dropped 6; count of bases not matched to a gene: 9. CDR1 SGHDN and CDR2 FVKESK come from the germline V gene.

CDR3 region: CASTGAIRGYTF. The CDR3 DNA sequence: TGTGCCAGCACAGGGGCCATACGTGGCTACACCTTC. The rearrangement uses TRBV28 and TRBJ1-2; maybe TRBD1 (6 bases). V lost 7 bases and J 7 bases, leaving 13 bases between the germline ends. CDR1 is MDHEN and CDR2 is SYDVKM in the germline V gene. The CDR3 sequence is 12 residues long.

V and J are TRBV2 and TRBJ2-7; D uncertain. CDR3 length: 15 amino acids. The germline V gene has CDR1 SNHLY and CDR2 FYNNEI. Trimming removed 2 bases at V and 3 bases at J, with 14 bases between. CDR3 nucleotides: TGTGCCAGCAGTGAAAGAAGCCTGGGCGTCTACGAGCAGTACTTC. Protein: CASSERSLGVYEQYF.

This clone was found a few times. The chain uses TRBV7-9 and TRBJ1-6, with 9 bases that match TRBD1. The CDR3 spans 18 residues. V shed 5 bases, J shed 10 bases, and the junction held 18 bases outside the gene matches. The germline V gene has CDR1 SEHNR and CDR2 FQNEAQ (reference sequence). The CDR3 DNA reads TGTGCCAGCAGCGCCGGAAGTCACGCGGGACAGGGCGGGTCACCCCTCCACTTT. It translates to CASSAGSHAGQGGSPLHF.

The chain has TRBV7-2 and TRBJ2-7, with a possible D match to TRBD1 (6 bases). CDR3 length equals 13 residues. Germline CDR1 and CDR2: SGHTA and FQGNSA. V was shortened by 4 bases and J by 12 bases, with 19 bases between the two germline ends. CDR3 region: CASSSTPGTPRYF. CDR3 DNA sequence: TGTGCCAGCAGCTCCACCCCTGGGACACCGCGGTACTTC.

The J gene is TRBJ2-7, the V gene TRBV19; the match to TRBD2 covers 12 bases. CDR1 and CDR2 (germline): LNHDA, SQIVND (reference sequence). The trim removed 1 base at V and 1 base at J, leaving 5 bases unmatched. The length of the CDR3 is 17 residues. CDR3 region: CASSIAGTSGPSYEQYF. The CDR3 DNA follows: TGTGCCAGTAGTATAGCTGGGACTAGCGGGCCATCCTACGAGCAGTACTTC.

V usage is TRBV5-1 and J usage is TRBJ2-7, with D perhaps matching TRBD1 (5 bases). V lost 1 base, J lost 9 bases, and 14 bases lay in between. CDR1 is SGHRS and CDR2 is YFSETQ in the germline V gene. This CDR3 spans 13 amino acids. Here the CDR3 reads CASSLSARGGQYF. The CDR3 bases are TGCGCCAGCAGCTTGAGTGCTAGGGGCGGGCAGTACTTC.

This clone was picked up one time. V is TRBV5-1 and J is TRBJ2-2, with no clear D. The CDR3 spans 17 residues. Germline assignment: CDR1 SGHRS and CDR2 YFSETQ. V lost 4 bases and J lost 1, with 17 bases in between. CDR3 nucleotide sequence: TGCGCCAGCAGCCGTCCTGTTGACACCCAGAACACCGGGGAGCTGTTTTTT. Translation: CASSRPVDTQNTGELFF.

The CDR3 DNA sequence: TGTGCCAGCAGCCCACCCCCCCGACTATCGGCCTACAATGAGCAGTTCTTC. Encoded protein: CASSPPPRLSAYNEQFF. The chain employs TRBV7-9 and TRBJ2-1; a possible D gene is TRBD2 (5 bases). Germline V lookup: CDR1 SEHNR, CDR2 FQNEAQ (reference sequence). The CDR3 is 17 amino acids. Trimming pared 5 bases from V and 2 bases from J, leaving 19 bases between.

The chain combines TRBV19 with TRBJ1-1; D gene ambiguous. This CDR3 spans 16 amino acids. Deletions cut 3 bases from V and 0 bases from J, with 14 bases between. CDR1 and CDR2 from the germline V gene are LNHDA and SQIVND (reference sequence). The CDR3 region has the DNA TGTGCCAGTAGTATGACTGCCTTATACCTGAACACTGAAGCTTTCTTT. Its translation: CASSMTALYLNTEAFF. Combining the CDR3 with reference TRBV19 and TRBJ1-1 gives the whole variable domain DGGITQSPKYLFRKEGQNVTLSCEQNLNHDAMYWYRQDPGQGLRLIYYSQIVNDFQKGDIAEGYSVSREKKESFPLTVTSAQKNPTAFYLCASSMTALYLNTEAFFGQGTRLTVV.

This chain links TRBV24-1 with TRBJ2-5, with D perhaps TRBD2 (7 bases). The V gene lost 2 bases and the J gene lost 5 bases, with 23 bases spanning the gap. The CDR3 runs to 18 residues. Germline CDR1 is KGHDR and CDR2 is SFDVKD. The CDR3 sequence: CATSDSSGGPTLRETQYF. The CDR3 DNA sequence: TGTGCCACCAGTGATTCCTCGGGGGGCCCTACTCTTCGTGAGACCCAGTACTTC.

This sequence joins TRBV9 and TRBJ2-3; 10 positions match TRBD2. J lost 1 base, V lost 0 bases, and 2 bases had no gene match. The CDR3 totals 16 residues. Germline loops: CDR1 SGDLS, CDR2 YYNGEE. The CDR3 nucleotides are TGTGCCAGCAGCGTAGCCCTAGCGGGAGGCACAGATACGCAGTATTTT. Translated, it gives CASSVALAGGTDTQYF.

This chain connects TRBV11-2 to TRBJ2-3; the match to TRBD2 covers 14 bases. The CDR3 contains 19 residues. Per germline, CDR1 SGHAT and CDR2 FQNNGV. The junction had 13 bases not matched to a gene; V was cut back by 4 bases and J by 4 bases. CDR3 in DNA: TGTGCCAGCAGCTCCTACACGGGACTAGCGGGAGCAGGGGCAGATACGCAGTATTTT. Protein: CASSSYTGLAGAGADTQYF.